The present T cell receptor (beta chain) was sequenced within a study of blood T cells in healthy people across ages. This clonotype was seen only a few times. Its target is not known. Broader study findings: Older individuals had lower TCR beta diversity per million T cells (the decline was roughly linear).

Germline loops: CDR1 MDHEN, CDR2 SYDVKM. The CDR3 sequence is 15 residues long. Trimming took off 8 bases at V and 4 bases at J, with 20 bases between the two ends. Primed by a sample-barcoded 5' primer and a J-beta primer mix, a second PCR proceeded for 7 to 11 cycles. TCRdb recomputed calls from the 5' RACE reads with MiXCR, one row per CDR3 protein. The top ten hold 13% of the sample, which has roughly 930,000 distinct CDR3 sequences, roughly 48% seen once. Per sample, a minimum of 6 million PBMCs were isolated. The chain uses TRBV28 and TRBJ2-5, with D perhaps TRBD1 (6 bases). This receptor was obtained from a man aged 30 to 45 in good health. Sample: blood. CDR3 sequence (DNA): TGTGCCAGCCGCTTATCACAGGGTTGGTTAGAGACCCAGTACTTC. Translating it yields CASRLSQGWLETQYF.